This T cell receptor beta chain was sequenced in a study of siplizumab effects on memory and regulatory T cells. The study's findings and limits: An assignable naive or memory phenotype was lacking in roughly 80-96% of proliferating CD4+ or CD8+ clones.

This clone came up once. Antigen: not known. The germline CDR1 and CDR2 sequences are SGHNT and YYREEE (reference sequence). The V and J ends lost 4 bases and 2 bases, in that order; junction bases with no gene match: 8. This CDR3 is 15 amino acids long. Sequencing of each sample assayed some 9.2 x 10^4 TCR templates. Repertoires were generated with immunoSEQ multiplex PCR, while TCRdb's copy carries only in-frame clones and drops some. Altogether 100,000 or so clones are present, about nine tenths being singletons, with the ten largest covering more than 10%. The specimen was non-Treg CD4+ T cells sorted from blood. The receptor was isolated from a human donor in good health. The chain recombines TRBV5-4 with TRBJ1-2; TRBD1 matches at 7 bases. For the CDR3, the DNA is TGTGCCAGCAGCCTTACAGGGGATTTAAACTATGGCTACACCTTC. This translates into CASSLTGDLNYGYTF.